This T cell receptor (beta chain) is drawn from a study of T cells after yellow fever vaccination (dated by TCRdb to the late 2010s). Broadly, across the study: The SMART-Seq v4 Ultra Low Input RNA kit was used to prepare libraries from fractions with low cell numbers. To track T-cell clones before and after primary and booster YFV17D yellow fever vaccination, bulk TCR alpha and beta repertoires were sequenced longitudinally. Two healthy male donors, one aged 18 to 30 and one aged 30 to 40 years, made up the cohort. Blood was drawn at multiple timepoints before and after primary and secondary immunization, with bulk PBMC replicates and cell subsets isolated. The study at large found these results: Because the study included only two donors, the extent to which the findings can be generalized is limited. Computational filtering was required because FACS-sorted repertoires could contain abundant contaminating clonotypes from the bulk population. A small share of clonotypes was detected in both CD4 and CD8 compartments, with the overlap likely arising from convergent recombination. Compared with the primary T-cell response, the secondary T-cell response was weaker but faster, peaking on day 5 rather than day 15. After the booster, most clones that had expanded after primary vaccination were detected again (nearly 98% of CD4 and 70% to 90% of CD8), suggesting broad maintenance of memory.

TCR cDNA was synthesized by 5'RACE template switching, which introduced a universal primer site and unique molecular identifiers. Priming of cDNA synthesis was performed from both the TCR alpha and TCR beta constant segments. Libraries were amplified in two PCR steps, with sample barcodes and sequencing adapters added in the second step. Sequencing of libraries was done on Illumina HiSeq 2500 (2x100 bp) or NovaSeq (2x150 bp). Under the source paper's analysis protocol: MIGEC was used to demultiplex reads and collapse the reads into UMI consensus sequences, and MiXCR was used for V(D)J alignment. Vaccine-responding clonotypes were identified with edgeR using replicate PBMC samples, with FDR below 0.01 and a log2 fold change above 5 up to day 15 being required. Bulk clonotypes were assigned CD4 or CD8 identity according to which sequenced CD4 or CD8 repertoire held them at higher abundance. The public sequencing data were trimmed at Q25 with fastp and processed into clonotypes with MiXCR by TCRdb, which kept only in-frame beta chains. All rows with the same CDR3 protein become a single entry with the most common DNA and genes. Here the V and J calls rest on TCRdb's processing, not on the authors' analysis. Here the sample has a few hundred thousand distinct CDR3 sequences; approximately 9% occur a single time. Of the sample, about 20% is held by the ten largest clones.

The intended sense of this specimen's treatment or condition label: live attenuated yellow fever vaccine strain. At every blood-draw timepoint, two biological replicates of bulk PBMCs were collected. A standard Ficoll-Paque protocol was used to isolate PBMCs from peripheral blood. TriZol was used to extract RNA from bulk PBMCs, from CD4 and CD8 fractions, and from dextramer-positive and dextramer-negative fractions. The CDR3, from cysteine to phenylalanine, totals 17 residues. The only DNA kept is the CDR3, 51 bases in frame from the first base. For CDR1 and CDR2, the germline V gene lists SGHTA and FQGTGA. Unmatched junction bases come to 10, with V trimmed by 5 bases and J by 2 bases. Concerning this clonotype itself: The clone's antigen remains unknown. It has no much larger one-base neighbor in the sample; base qualities were not kept.

The source is a man aged 18 to 29 who received the YFV17D yellow fever vaccine. The rearranged chain carries TRBV7-3 and TRBJ2-3; 10 junctional bases match TRBD1. The sample in question was PBMCs, obtained on the day of the first yellow fever vaccination. The DNA sequence follows: TGTGCCAGCAGCCCCTTCGGGGGACAGGGGCTCACAGATACGCAGTATTTT. Protein translation: CASSPFGGQGLTDTQYF. The full variable domain, completed from the reference TRBV7-3 and TRBJ2-3 proteins outside the CDR3, reads GAGVSQTPSNKVTEKGKYVELRCDPISGHTALYWYRQSLGQGPEFLIYFQGTGAADDSGLPNDRFFAVRPEGSVSTLKIQRTERGDSAVYLCASSPFGGQGLTDTQYFGPGTRLTVL.